Below, 22 T cell receptor beta chains from the same sample are listed, as sequenced in a study of blood T cell repertoires in COVID-19. The table came from immunoSEQ multiplex PCR; TCRdb's copy has only in-frame clones and leaves some out. This sample has 65,000 to 95,000 clones, with around nine tenths found just once. The sample taken for sequencing was peripheral blood. These receptor sequences come from a man in his thirties or forties with acute or convalescent COVID-19.

The chain links TRBV5-1 to TRBJ1-3; D is unclear. Trimming removed 0 bases at V and 0 bases at J, with 4 bases between. Germline V gene data show CDR1 as SGHRS and CDR2 as YFSETQ. This CDR3 has 14 residues. CDR3 DNA: TGCGCCAGCAGCTTGGACAGCTCTGGAAACACCATATATTTT. It is translated as CASSLDSSGNTIYF.

The CDR3 nucleotides are TGTGCCAGTAGTTGGCGGGGGCAAGACGAGCAGTACTTC. It translates to CASSWRGQDEQYF. V usage is TRBV19 and J usage is TRBJ2-7; the D gene is possibly TRBD2 (7 bases). Trimming removed 5 bases at V and 5 bases at J, with 13 bases between. Germline CDR1 is LNHDA and CDR2 is SQIVND (reference sequence). This CDR3 contains 13 residues. The full variable domain, in which reference TRBV19 and TRBJ2-7 provide the parts outside the CDR3, is DGGITQSPKYLFRKEGQNVTLSCEQNLNHDAMYWYRQDPGQGLRLIYYSQIVNDFQKGDIAEGYSVSREKKESFPLTVTSAQKNPTAFYLCASSWRGQDEQYFGPGTRLTVT.

This chain joins TRBV28 and TRBJ2-2; 10 positions agree with TRBD2. Germline V gives CDR1 MDHEN, CDR2 SYDVKM. The CDR3 is made up of 13 amino acids. The V segment lost 8 bases and the J segment 5 bases; nucleotides outside the gene matches: 2. The chain's CDR3 is CASQLAGTGELFF. The CDR3 coding sequence is TGTGCCAGCCAACTAGCGGGGACCGGGGAGCTGTTTTTT.

The genes are TRBV11-2 and TRBJ1-1; D is unclear. Per the germline V gene, CDR1 is SGHAT and CDR2 is FQNNGV. Trimming took 2 bases from V and 6 from J, leaving 4 bases between them. The CDR3 is 11 amino acids. CDR3: CASSLQSEAFF. CDR3 coding DNA: TGTGCCAGCAGCTTACAGTCTGAAGCTTTCTTT.

The CDR3 sequence: CASSPSGTGNEKLFF. CDR3 bases: TGTGCCAGCAGTCCATCCGGGACAGGAAATGAAAAACTGTTTTTT. V gene TRBV27 combines with J gene TRBJ1-4, with 8 bases that match TRBD1. CDR1 and CDR2 from the germline V gene are MNHEY and SMNVEV (reference sequence). CDR3 length: 15 residues. After removal of 5 bases from V and 5 bases from J, the junction contained 7 bases not matched to a gene. The full variable domain, its missing parts supplied by reference TRBV27 and TRBJ1-4, is EAQVTQNPRYLITVTGKKLTVTCSQNMNHEYMSWYRQDPGLGLRQIYYSMNVEVTDKGDVPEGYKVSRKEKRNFPLILESPSPNQTSLYFCASSPSGTGNEKLFFGSGTQLSVL.

This clone ranks as medium-sized. V gene TRBV6-2 or TRBV6-3 combines with J gene TRBJ2-3, with a tentative D call TRBD2 (5 bases). V lost 2 bases and J lost 5, with 8 bases in between. The germline V gene has CDR1 MNHEY and CDR2 SVGEGT. The CDR3 totals 13 residues. In DNA form, the CDR3 reads TGTGCCAGCAGTTACAACAGCGGAGATACGCAGTATTTT. Its protein product is CASSYNSGDTQYF.

The V and J genes are TRBV28 and TRBJ1-4; D not resolved. Per germline, CDR1 MDHEN and CDR2 SYDVKM. The V end was cut by 3 bases, the J end by 5 bases, with 10 bases between. This CDR3 has 14 residues. DNA of the CDR3: TGTGCCAGCAGTTTTCCTAGTCGAAATGAAAAACTGTTTTTT. Protein: CASSFPSRNEKLFF.

The chain couples TRBV5-1 to TRBJ2-3, with unresolved D. CDR1 and CDR2 from the germline V gene are SGHRS and YFSETQ. V was clipped by 0 bases and J by 0 bases, with 8 bases between them. This CDR3 comprises 15 residues. CDR3 sequence reads: CASSLVGFSTDTQYF. In nucleotides, the CDR3 is TGCGCCAGCAGCTTGGTCGGTTTTAGCACAGATACGCAGTATTTT.

The rearrangement joins TRBV29-1 to TRBJ2-2, with D maybe TRBD1 (6 bases). CDR3 length equals 12 residues. Trimming left V 7 bases short and J 8 bases short, with 14 bases between. Germline V gives CDR1 SQVTM, CDR2 ANQGSEA. CDR3 loop: CSGTQGTGELFF. The DNA for the CDR3 is TGCAGCGGAACCCAGGGGACGGGGGAGCTGTTTTTT.

The chain carries TRBV4-2 and TRBJ2-7; 8 nucleotides agree with TRBD2. Germline CDR1 is LGHNA and CDR2 is YNFKEQ. The CDR3 is 16 residues long. V shed 0 bases, J shed 4 bases, and the junction held 8 bases outside the gene matches. In DNA form, the CDR3 reads TGTGCCAGCAGCCAAGAGTTATTAGCGGGACTTTACGAGCAGTACTTC. It translates to CASSQELLAGLYEQYF.

This clone was detected only once. The chain employs TRBV18 and TRBJ2-7; 14 nucleotides agree with TRBD2. CDR1 and CDR2 (germline): KGHSH, LQKENI. The CDR3 loop spans 15 amino acids. With 0 bases clipped from V and 6 bases from J, the junction kept 1 base outside the gene matches. CDR3 amino acids: CASSPPGLAGVEQYF. CDR3 bases: TGTGCCAGCTCACCACCGGGACTAGCGGGAGTCGAGCAGTACTTC.

This clone came up a few times. This chain joins TRBV5-1 and TRBJ2-7; TRBD2 aligns across 7 bases. CDR1 is SGHRS, CDR2 YFSETQ, per germline. Trimming at V came to 3 bases and at J to 0 bases, leaving 3 bases not matched to a gene. There are 14 residues in the CDR3. The CDR3 is CASSSGEGSYEQYF. The CDR3, as DNA: TGCGCCAGCAGCTCTGGGGAGGGCTCCTACGAGCAGTACTTC.

The rearrangement uses TRBV7-2 and TRBJ2-1; 7 nucleotides agree with TRBD2. Germline trimming cut 1 base from V and 3 bases from J; bases unmatched to any gene: 9. CDR3 length: 17 amino acids. Germline assignment: CDR1 SGHTA and CDR2 FQGNSA. The CDR3 coding sequence is TGTGCCAGCAGCTTAGATTTTGCTAGCGGATACTACAATGAGCAGTTCTTC. Translation: CASSLDFASGYYNEQFF.

The gene calls are TRBV29-1 and TRBJ1-2; no clear D. In germline, CDR1 is SQVTM, CDR2 ANQGSEA. Trimming took off 3 bases at V and 6 bases at J, with 2 bases between the two ends. CDR3 length: 9 amino acids. CDR3 coding DNA: TGCAGCGTTGATAATGGCTACACCTTC. It is translated as CSVDNGYTF.

This clone was counted only a few times. The CDR3 DNA reads as TGTGCCAGCAGTGCCCACAGGGGAAATCAGCCCCAGCATTTT. Residues: CASSAHRGNQPQHF. The V call is TRBV2, the J call TRBJ1-5; 7 nucleotides align to TRBD1. J was trimmed by 4 bases and V by 4 bases; bases with no gene match: 4. CDR1 is SNHLY, CDR2 FYNNEI, per germline. The CDR3 length is 14 residues.

This clone was seen just once. The V call is TRBV19, the J call TRBJ1-1; no clear D gene. Trimming cost V 9 bases and J 0 bases, with 14 bases left between them. This CDR3 contains 14 residues. Germline CDR1 LNHDA, CDR2 SQIVND (reference sequence). Here the CDR3 reads CASAPRELNTEAFF. The CDR3 region has the DNA TGTGCCAGCGCCCCGAGGGAGCTGAACACTGAAGCTTTCTTT.

This clone appeared a single time. The chain combines TRBV19 with TRBJ1-1; TRBD1 is a possible D gene (5 bases). Germline V gene lookup returns CDR1 LNHDA and CDR2 SQIVND (reference sequence). The CDR3 length is 13 residues. Trimming removed 3 bases from V and 5 bases from J, with 10 bases in between. The CDR3 loop is CASSIPGMTEAFF. CDR3 nucleotides: TGTGCCAGTAGTATCCCAGGGATGACTGAAGCTTTCTTT.

The V call is TRBV13, the J call TRBJ2-1; 10 positions agree with TRBD2. This CDR3 has 16 amino acids. Germline values: CDR1 PRHDT, CDR2 FYEKMQ (reference sequence). V was clipped by 7 bases and J by 9 bases; unmatched bases: 15. The CDR3 region is CASTGGGLAFVGEQFF. In DNA, the CDR3 is TGTGCCAGCACCGGAGGGGGACTAGCGTTTGTTGGTGAGCAGTTCTTC. Full variable domain (outside the CDR3, taken from reference TRBV13 and TRBJ2-1): AAGVIQSPRHLIKEKRETATLKCYPIPRHDTVYWYQQGPGQDPQFLISFYEKMQSDKGSIPDRFSAQQFSDYHSELNMSSLELGDSALYFCASTGGGLAFVGEQFFGPGTRLTVL.

The chain links TRBV24-1 to TRBJ2-2, with 8 bases that match TRBD2. CDR3 size: 17 residues. The junction had 5 bases not matched to a gene; V was cut back by 0 bases and J by 3 bases. CDR1 and CDR2 from the germline V gene are KGHDR and SFDVKD. The CDR3: CATSDLRAGDDTGELFF. DNA for the CDR3: TGTGCCACCAGTGATTTGCGAGCGGGAGATGACACCGGGGAGCTGTTTTTT.

The gene calls are TRBV19 and TRBJ2-6; TRBD1 aligns across 10 bases. Germline assignment: CDR1 LNHDA and CDR2 SQIVND (reference sequence). The CDR3 extends over 18 amino acids. The V and J ends lost 6 bases and 2 bases, in that order; junction bases with no gene match: 10. CDR3: CASRSRDRGETGANVLTF. CDR3 nucleotides: TGTGCCAGTAGATCCCGGGACAGGGGTGAGACTGGGGCCAACGTCCTGACTTTC.

In the case of this clone: Other DNA sequences in this sample translate to the same CDR3. CDR3 nucleotides: TGTGCCAGCAGCCCCAGTATCACCGGGGAGCTGTTTTTT. Translating it yields CASSPSITGELFF. The rearrangement uses TRBV9 and TRBJ2-2; D is ambiguous. CDR1 is SGDLS and CDR2 is YYNGEE in the germline V gene. Trimming removed 4 bases at V and 4 bases at J, with 8 bases between. The CDR3 is 13 amino acids.

V is TRBV5-5 and J is TRBJ2-1; 12 nucleotides line up with TRBD2. CDR1 is SGHKS and CDR2 is YYEKEE in the germline V gene (reference sequence). The CDR3 has 14 residues. V lost 4 bases and J lost 9; bases outside the gene matches: 5. The DNA for the CDR3 is TGTGCCAGCAGCCGGACTAGCGGGATGGGTGAGCAGTTCTTC. This codes for CASSRTSGMGEQFF.